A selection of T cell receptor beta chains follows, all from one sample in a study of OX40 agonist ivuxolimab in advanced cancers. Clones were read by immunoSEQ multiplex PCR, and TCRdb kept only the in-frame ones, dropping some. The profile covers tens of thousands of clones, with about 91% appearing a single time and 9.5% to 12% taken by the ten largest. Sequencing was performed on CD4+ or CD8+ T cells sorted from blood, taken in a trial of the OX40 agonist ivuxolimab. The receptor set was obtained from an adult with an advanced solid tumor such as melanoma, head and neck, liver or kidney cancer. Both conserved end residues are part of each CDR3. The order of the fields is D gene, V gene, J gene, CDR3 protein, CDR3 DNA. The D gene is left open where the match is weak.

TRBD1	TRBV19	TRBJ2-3	CASGTGSTDTQYF	TGTGCCAGTGGGACAGGTAGCACAGATACGCAGTATTTT
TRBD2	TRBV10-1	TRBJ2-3	CASSEVAGDTDTQYF	TGCGCCAGCAGTGAGGTAGCGGGAGACACAGATACGCAGTATTTT
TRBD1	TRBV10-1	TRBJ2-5	CASSDPGTGKETQYF	TGCGCCAGCAGTGACCCCGGGACAGGGAAAGAGACCCAGTACTTC
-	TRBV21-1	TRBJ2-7	CASSKGVVLPTYEQYF	TGTGCCAGCAGCAAAGGGGTGGTACTCCCCACCTACGAGCAGTACTTC
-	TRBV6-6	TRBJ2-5	CASSLRGLETQYF	TGTGCCAGCAGTTTAAGGGGTTTGGAGACCCAGTACTTC
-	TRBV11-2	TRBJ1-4	CASSRVGHATNEKLFF	TGTGCCAGCAGCCGCGTGGGCCATGCAACTAATGAAAAACTGTTTTTT
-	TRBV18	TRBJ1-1	CASSPDTWAGGTEAFF	TGTGCCAGCTCACCTGACACCTGGGCTGGGGGGACTGAAGCTTTCTTT
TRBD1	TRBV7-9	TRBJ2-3	CASSWTGGKDTQYF	TGTGCCAGCAGCTGGACAGGGGGCAAGGATACGCAGTATTTT
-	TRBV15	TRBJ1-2	CATSRDMRTADTYGYTF	TGTGCCACCAGCAGAGATATGAGAACCGCCGATACTTATGGCTACACCTTC
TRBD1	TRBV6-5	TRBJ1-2	CASRTGQGNYGYTF	TGTGCCAGCAGGACTGGACAGGGGAACTATGGCTACACCTTC
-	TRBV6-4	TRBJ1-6	CASSDDLGSPLHF	TGTGCCAGCAGTGACGATTTGGGATCACCCCTCCACTTT
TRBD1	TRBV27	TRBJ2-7	CASSLDRETAQYF	TGTGCCAGCAGTTTAGACAGGGAAACCGCGCAGTACTTC
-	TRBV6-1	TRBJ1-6	CASRNRGGEALHF	TGTGCCAGCAGGAACCGGGGCGGCGAAGCCCTCCACTTT
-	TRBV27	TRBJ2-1	CASSLEVSGTYNEQFF	TGTGCCAGCAGTTTAGAAGTTAGCGGTACCTACAATGAGCAGTTCTTC
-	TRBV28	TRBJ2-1	CASSLSGSEQFF	TGTGCCAGCAGTTTATCCGGTAGTGAGCAGTTCTTC
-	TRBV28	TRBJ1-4	CASGGGAATNEKLFF	TGTGCCAGCGGAGGCGGTGCTGCAACTAATGAAAAACTGTTTTTT